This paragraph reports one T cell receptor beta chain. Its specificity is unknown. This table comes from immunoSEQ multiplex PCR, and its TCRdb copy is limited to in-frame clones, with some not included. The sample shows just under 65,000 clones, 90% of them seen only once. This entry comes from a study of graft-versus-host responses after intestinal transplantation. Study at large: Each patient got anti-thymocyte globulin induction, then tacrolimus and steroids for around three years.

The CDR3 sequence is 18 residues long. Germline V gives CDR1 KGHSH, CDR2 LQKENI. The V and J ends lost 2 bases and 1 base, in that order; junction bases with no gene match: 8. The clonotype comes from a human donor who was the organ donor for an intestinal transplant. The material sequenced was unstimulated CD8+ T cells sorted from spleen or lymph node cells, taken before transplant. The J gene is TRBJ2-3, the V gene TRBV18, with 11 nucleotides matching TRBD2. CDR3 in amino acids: CASSPRPGLADRTDTQYF. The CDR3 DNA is TGTGCCAGCTCACCAAGACCGGGACTAGCGGACCGCACAGATACGCAGTATTTT.